This entry is about one T cell receptor (beta chain). Its specificity is unknown. This sample is drawn from a study of T cell responses to AZD1222 COVID-19 vaccine. Study results and limitations: Repertoire sampling happened only post peak T cell response.

Germline V gives CDR1 LGHDT, CDR2 YNNKEL (reference sequence). Unmatched junction bases numbered 9, after V lost 2 bases and J lost 4 bases. CDR3 size: 17 residues. Some clones are missing from TCRdb's copy, which holds only in-frame ones; the method was immunoSEQ multiplex PCR. The sample yields some 180,000 clones, roughly 89% seen once. This sequence was found in an adult in good health. Source: peripheral blood, taken on day 0 of AZD1222 vaccination. J is TRBJ2-3 and V is TRBV3-1 (or the pseudogene TRBV3-2); 10 nucleotides align to TRBD2. DNA of the CDR3: TGTGCCAGCAGCCAACCTCCGCTAGCGGGAGCCCCAGATACGCAGTATTTT. Encoded protein: CASSQPPLAGAPDTQYF.